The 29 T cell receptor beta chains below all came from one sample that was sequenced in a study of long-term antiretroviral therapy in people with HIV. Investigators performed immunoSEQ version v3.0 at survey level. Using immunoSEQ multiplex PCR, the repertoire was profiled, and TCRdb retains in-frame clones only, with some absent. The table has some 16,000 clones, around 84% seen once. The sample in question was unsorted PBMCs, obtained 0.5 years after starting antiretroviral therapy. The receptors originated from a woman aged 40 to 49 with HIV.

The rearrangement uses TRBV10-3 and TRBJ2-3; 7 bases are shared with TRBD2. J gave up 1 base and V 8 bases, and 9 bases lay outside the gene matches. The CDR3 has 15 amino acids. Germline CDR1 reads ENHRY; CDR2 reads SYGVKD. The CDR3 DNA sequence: TGTGCCATCTGGGATACCCTAGCGGGCACAGATACGCAGTATTTT. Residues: CAIWDTLAGTDTQYF.

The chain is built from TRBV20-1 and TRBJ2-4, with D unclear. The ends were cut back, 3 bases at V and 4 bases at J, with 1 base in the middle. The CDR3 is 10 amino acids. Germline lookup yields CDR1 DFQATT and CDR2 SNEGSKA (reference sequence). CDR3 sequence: CSARKNIQYF. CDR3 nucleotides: TGCAGTGCTAGGAAAAACATTCAGTACTTC.

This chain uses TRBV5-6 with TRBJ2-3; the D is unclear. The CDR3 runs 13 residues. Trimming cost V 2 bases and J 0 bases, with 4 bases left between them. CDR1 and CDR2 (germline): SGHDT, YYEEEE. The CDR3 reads CASSFSSTDTQYF. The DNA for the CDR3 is TGTGCCAGCAGCTTCTCAAGCACAGATACGCAGTATTTT.

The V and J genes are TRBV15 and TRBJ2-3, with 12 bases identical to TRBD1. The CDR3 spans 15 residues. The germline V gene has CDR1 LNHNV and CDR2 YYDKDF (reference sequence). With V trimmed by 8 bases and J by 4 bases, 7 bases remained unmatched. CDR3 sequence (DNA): TGTGCCACCCGAACCGGGACAGGGGGCCCAGATACGCAGTATTTT. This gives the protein CATRTGTGGPDTQYF.

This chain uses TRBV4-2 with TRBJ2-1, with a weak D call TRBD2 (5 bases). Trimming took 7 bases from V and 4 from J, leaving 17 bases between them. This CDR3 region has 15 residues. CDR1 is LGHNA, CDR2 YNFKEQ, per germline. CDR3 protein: CASTLVGGEYNEQFF. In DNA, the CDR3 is TGTGCCAGCACCCTTGTCGGAGGAGAGTACAATGAGCAGTTCTTC.

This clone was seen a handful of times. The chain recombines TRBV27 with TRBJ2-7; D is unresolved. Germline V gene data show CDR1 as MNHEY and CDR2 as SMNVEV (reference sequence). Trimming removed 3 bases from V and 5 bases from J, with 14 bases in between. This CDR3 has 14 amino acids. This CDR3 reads CASSFVIGGNEQYF. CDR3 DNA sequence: TGTGCCAGCAGTTTCGTCATCGGCGGTAACGAGCAGTACTTC.

The CDR3 nucleotides read TGTGCCAGCAAATGGACTAGCGGGAACACCGGGGAGCTGTTTTTT. Protein sequence: CASKWTSGNTGELFF. The chain links TRBV2 to TRBJ2-2, with 10 nucleotides matching TRBD2. The CDR3 contains 15 residues. CDR1 SNHLY and CDR2 FYNNEI come from the germline V gene. The ends lost 7 bases at V and 1 base at J; junction bases unmatched: 3. Based on the CDR3 plus reference TRBV2 and TRBJ2-2, the full variable domain is EPEVTQTPSHQVTQMGQEVILRCVPISNHLYFYWYRQILGQKVEFLVSFYNNEISEKSEIFDDQFSVERPDGSNFTLKIRSTKLEDSAMYFCASKWTSGNTGELFFGEGSRLTVL.

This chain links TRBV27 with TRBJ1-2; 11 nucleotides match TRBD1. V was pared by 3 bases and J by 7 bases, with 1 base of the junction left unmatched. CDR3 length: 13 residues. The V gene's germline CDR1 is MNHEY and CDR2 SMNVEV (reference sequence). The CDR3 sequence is CASSFGTGGGYTF. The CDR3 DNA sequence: TGTGCCAGCAGTTTCGGGACAGGGGGTGGCTACACCTTC.

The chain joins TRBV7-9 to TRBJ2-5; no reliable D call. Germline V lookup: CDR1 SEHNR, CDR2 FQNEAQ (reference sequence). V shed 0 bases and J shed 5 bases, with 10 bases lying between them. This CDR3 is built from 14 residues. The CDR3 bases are TGTGCCAGCAGCTTAGCCTCCACGATGGAGACCCAGTACTTC. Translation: CASSLASTMETQYF.

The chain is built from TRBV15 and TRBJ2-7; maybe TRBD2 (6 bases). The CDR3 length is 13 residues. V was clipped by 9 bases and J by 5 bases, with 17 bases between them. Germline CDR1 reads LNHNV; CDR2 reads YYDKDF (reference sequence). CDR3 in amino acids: CATGEVLRDEQYF. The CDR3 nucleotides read TGTGCCACTGGGGAGGTATTAAGGGACGAGCAGTACTTC.

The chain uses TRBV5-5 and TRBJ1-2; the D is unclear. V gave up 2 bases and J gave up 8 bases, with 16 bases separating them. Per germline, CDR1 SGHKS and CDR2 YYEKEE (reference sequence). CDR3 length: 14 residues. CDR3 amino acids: CASSFYIRDSGYTF. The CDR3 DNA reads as TGTGCCAGCAGCTTTTATATCCGGGATTCGGGCTACACCTTC.

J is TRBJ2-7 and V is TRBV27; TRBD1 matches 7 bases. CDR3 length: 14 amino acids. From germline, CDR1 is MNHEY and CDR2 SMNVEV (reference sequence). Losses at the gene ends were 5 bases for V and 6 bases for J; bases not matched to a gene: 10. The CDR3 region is CASSPSGQRTEQYF. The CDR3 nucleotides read TGTGCCAGCAGTCCCTCGGGACAGAGAACCGAGCAGTACTTC.

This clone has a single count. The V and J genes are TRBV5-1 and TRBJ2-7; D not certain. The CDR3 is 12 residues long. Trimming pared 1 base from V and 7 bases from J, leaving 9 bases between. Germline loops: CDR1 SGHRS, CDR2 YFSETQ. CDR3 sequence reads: CASSLLAGEQYF. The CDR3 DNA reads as TGCGCCAGCAGCTTGTTAGCCGGGGAGCAGTACTTC. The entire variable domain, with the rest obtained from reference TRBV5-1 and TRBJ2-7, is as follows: KAGVTQTPRYLIKTRGQQVTLSCSPISGHRSVSWYQQTPGQGLQFLFEYFSETQRNKGNFPGRFSGRQFSNSRSEMNVSTLELGDSALYLCASSLLAGEQYFGPGTRLTVT.

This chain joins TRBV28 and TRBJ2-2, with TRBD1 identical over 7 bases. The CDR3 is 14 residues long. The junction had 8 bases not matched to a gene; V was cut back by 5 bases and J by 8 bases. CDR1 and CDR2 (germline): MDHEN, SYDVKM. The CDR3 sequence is CASSRPDRVGELFF. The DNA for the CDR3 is TGTGCCAGCAGTCGTCCCGACAGGGTGGGGGAGCTGTTTTTT.

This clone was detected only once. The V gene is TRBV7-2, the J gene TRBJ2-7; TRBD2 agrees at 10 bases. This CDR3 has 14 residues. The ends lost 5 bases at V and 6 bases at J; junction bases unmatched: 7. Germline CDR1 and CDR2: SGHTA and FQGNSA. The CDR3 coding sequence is TGTGCCAGCAGCCCTATAGCGGGAGGTGCCGAGCAGTACTTC. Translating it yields CASSPIAGGAEQYF.

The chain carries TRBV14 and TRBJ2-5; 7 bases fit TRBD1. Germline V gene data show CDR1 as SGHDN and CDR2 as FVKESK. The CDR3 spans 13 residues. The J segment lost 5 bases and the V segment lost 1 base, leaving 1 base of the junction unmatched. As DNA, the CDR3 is TGTGCCAGCAGCCAAGCACAGGGGGAGACCCAGTACTTC. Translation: CASSQAQGETQYF. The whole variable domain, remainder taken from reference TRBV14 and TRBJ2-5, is EAGVTQFPSHSVIEKGQTVTLRCDPISGHDNLYWYRRVMGKEIKFLLHFVKESKQDESGMPNNRFLAERTGGTYSTLKVQPAELEDSGVYFCASSQAQGETQYFGPGTRLLVL.

The CDR3 DNA sequence: TGTGCCAGCAGCTTAGGTGGCGACACCGGGGAGCTGTTTTTT. This gives the protein CASSLGGDTGELFF. The rearrangement uses TRBV11-3 and TRBJ2-2; D is undetermined. The CDR3 length is 14 residues. Germline V lookup: CDR1 SGHNT, CDR2 YENEEA. The germline V and J ends were trimmed by 1 base and 3 bases, with 6 bases remaining between them.

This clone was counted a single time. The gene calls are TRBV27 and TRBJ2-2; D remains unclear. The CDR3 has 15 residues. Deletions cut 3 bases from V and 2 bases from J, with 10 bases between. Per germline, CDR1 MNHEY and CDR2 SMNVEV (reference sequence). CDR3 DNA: TGTGCCAGCAGTTTCGATCGGCTTAACACCGGGGAGCTGTTTTTT. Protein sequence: CASSFDRLNTGELFF.

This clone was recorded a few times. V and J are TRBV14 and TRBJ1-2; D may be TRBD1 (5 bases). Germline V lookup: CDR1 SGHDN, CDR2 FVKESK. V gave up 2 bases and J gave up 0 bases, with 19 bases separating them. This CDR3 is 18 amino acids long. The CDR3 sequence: CASSQNPTSGGPNYGYTF. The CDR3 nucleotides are TGTGCCAGCAGCCAAAATCCAACCTCGGGGGGACCTAACTATGGCTACACCTTC.

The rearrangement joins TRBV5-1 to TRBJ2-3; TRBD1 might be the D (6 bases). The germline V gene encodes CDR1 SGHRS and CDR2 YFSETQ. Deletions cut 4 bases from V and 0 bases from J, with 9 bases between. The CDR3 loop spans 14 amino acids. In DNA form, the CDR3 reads TGCGCCAGCAGCGGGGGCCTTAGCACAGATACGCAGTATTTT. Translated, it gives CASSGGLSTDTQYF.

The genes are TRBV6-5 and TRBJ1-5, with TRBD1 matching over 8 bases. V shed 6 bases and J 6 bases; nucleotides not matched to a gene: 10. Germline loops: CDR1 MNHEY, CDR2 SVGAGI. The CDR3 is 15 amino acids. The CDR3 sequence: CASSVQGDGGQPQHF. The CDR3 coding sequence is TGTGCCAGCAGCGTACAGGGGGACGGGGGTCAGCCCCAGCATTTT.

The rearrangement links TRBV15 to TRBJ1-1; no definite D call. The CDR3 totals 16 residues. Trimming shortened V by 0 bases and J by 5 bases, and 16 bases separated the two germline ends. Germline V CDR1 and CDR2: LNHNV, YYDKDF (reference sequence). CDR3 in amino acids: CATSRELGRAGTEAFF. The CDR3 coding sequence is TGTGCCACCAGCAGAGAGCTGGGGAGGGCTGGAACTGAAGCTTTCTTT.

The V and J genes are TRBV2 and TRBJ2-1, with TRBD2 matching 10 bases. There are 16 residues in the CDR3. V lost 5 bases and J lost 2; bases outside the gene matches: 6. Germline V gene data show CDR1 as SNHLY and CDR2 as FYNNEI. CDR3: CASSFVLAGAYNEQFF. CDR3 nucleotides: TGTGCCAGCAGTTTCGTGCTAGCGGGAGCCTACAATGAGCAGTTCTTC.

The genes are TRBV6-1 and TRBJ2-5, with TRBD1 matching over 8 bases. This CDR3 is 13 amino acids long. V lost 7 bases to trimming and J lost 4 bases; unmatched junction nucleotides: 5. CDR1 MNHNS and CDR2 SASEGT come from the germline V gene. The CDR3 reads CASTDRGGETQYF. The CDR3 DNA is TGTGCCAGCACTGACAGGGGAGGAGAGACCCAGTACTTC.

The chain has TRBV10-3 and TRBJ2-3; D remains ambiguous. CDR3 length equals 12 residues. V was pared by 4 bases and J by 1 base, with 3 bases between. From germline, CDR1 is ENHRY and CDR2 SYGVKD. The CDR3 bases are TGTGCCATCAGTGGGGGCACAGATACGCAGTATTTT. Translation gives CAISGGTDTQYF.

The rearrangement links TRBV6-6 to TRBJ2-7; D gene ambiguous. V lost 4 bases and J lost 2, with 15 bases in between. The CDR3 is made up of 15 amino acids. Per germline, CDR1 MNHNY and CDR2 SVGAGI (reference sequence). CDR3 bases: TGTGCCAGCAGTTTCTCGGTCAAAGGGCCCTACGAGCAGTACTTC. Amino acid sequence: CASSFSVKGPYEQYF.

CDR3 nucleotides: TGTGCCAGCAGCCTCGACGGACCGTTATACGAGCAGTACTTC. Translated, it gives CASSLDGPLYEQYF. The chain joins TRBV11-2 to TRBJ2-7; unclear D gene. Trimming removed 5 bases at V and 4 bases at J, with 15 bases between. This CDR3 is 14 amino acids long. Germline V CDR1 and CDR2: SGHAT, FQNNGV. The full variable domain, rest sourced from reference TRBV11-2 and TRBJ2-7, is EAGVAQSPRYKIIEKRQSVAFWCNPISGHATLYWYQQILGQGPKLLIQFQNNGVVDDSQLPKDRFSAERLKGVDSTLKIQPAKLEDSAVYLCASSLDGPLYEQYFGPGTRLTVT.

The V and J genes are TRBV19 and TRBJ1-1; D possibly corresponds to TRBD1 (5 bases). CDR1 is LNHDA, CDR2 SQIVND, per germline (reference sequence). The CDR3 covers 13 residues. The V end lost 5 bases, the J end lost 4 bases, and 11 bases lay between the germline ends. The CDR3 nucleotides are TGTGCCAGTAGTTTGGGGCAGTCCACTGAAGCTTTCTTT. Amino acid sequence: CASSLGQSTEAFF.

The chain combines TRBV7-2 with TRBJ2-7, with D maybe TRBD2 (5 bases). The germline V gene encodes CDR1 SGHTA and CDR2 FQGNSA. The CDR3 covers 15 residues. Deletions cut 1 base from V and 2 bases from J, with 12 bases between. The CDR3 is CASSLEVSVTYEQYF. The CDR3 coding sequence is TGTGCCAGCAGCTTAGAGGTTAGCGTAACCTACGAGCAGTACTTC.